This T cell receptor beta chain was identified during a study of cytomegalovirus exposure and HLA in healthy donors. Primers: 60 Vbeta forward and 13 Jbeta reverse. Measured with immunoSEQ multiplex PCR; TCRdb has only the in-frame clones, and not every one. The sample lists approximately 110,000 clones; approximately 70% were seen once. Germline V gene data show CDR1 as MGHDK and CDR2 as SYGVNS. This CDR3 is built from 15 residues. V lost 7 bases to trimming and J lost 9 bases, with 24 bases between them. The chain employs TRBV25-1 and TRBJ1-2; D is perhaps TRBD1 (5 bases). Sequences were obtained from PBMCs. This receptor was identified in a man aged 30 to 45 in good health and CMV-seropositive. The CDR3 loop is CASNTPSGNGRSYTF. The CDR3 coding sequence is TGTGCCAGCAACACGCCCTCAGGGAATGGTCGGAGCTACACCTTC.